Each of the 8 T cell receptor beta chains below was sequenced from the same sample in a study of cytomegalovirus exposure and HLA in healthy donors. Sequenced by immunoSEQ multiplex PCR; TCRdb stores in-frame clones only, minus some. Of some 41,000 clones in the sample, roughly 93% were seen once. Sequenced material: PBMCs. The source of these receptors is a woman aged 18-30 years in good health and CMV-seronegative.

V usage is TRBV28 and J usage is TRBJ1-6; no reliable D call. This CDR3 has 13 amino acids. The germline V gene encodes CDR1 MDHEN and CDR2 SYDVKM. V lost 7 bases, J lost 3 bases, and 7 bases lay in between. CDR3 in DNA: TGTGCCAGCAAACTTAACTATAATTCACCCCTCCACTTT. Its translation: CASKLNYNSPLHF.

This rearrangement joins TRBV5-4 to TRBJ1-1, with TRBD1 identical over 8 bases. The germline CDR1 and CDR2 sequences are SGHNT and YYREEE (reference sequence). With V trimmed by 0 bases and J by 1 base, 5 bases remained unmatched. This CDR3 spans 16 amino acids. This chain's CDR3 is CASSLGVGQGNTEAFF. The CDR3 nucleotides are TGTGCCAGCAGCTTGGGAGTAGGACAGGGGAACACTGAAGCTTTCTTT.

This sequence joins TRBV10-3 and TRBJ1-5; D is ambiguous. Germline V gives CDR1 ENHRY, CDR2 SYGVKD. The CDR3 has 12 residues. V shed 2 bases and J shed 6 bases, with 5 bases lying between them. The DNA of the CDR3 is TGTGCCATCAGTGAGCCCGGTCAGCCCCAGCATTTT. This translates into CAISEPGQPQHF.

This chain joins TRBV28 and TRBJ1-3, with a tentative D call TRBD1 (6 bases). Trimming removed 9 bases from V and 9 bases from J, with 18 bases in between. The CDR3 is made up of 13 amino acids. CDR1 and CDR2 from the germline V gene are MDHEN and SYDVKM. As DNA, the CDR3 is TGTGCCAGTCTACAGGGAAGAGAGGGCACCATATATTTT. Protein sequence: CASLQGREGTIYF.

CDR3 region: CASSPGGGAYEQYF. In DNA, the CDR3 is TGTGCCAGCAGCCCCGGGGGGGGCGCTTACGAGCAGTACTTC. J is TRBJ2-7 and V is TRBV7-9, with 8 bases that match TRBD2. Germline CDR1 SEHNR, CDR2 FQNEAQ (reference sequence). The CDR3 spans 14 residues. The ends lost 5 bases at V and 4 bases at J; junction bases unmatched: 7.

The CDR3 loop reads CASSLAGESEKLFF. The CDR3 DNA reads TGTGCCAGCAGCCTGGCAGGGGAGAGTGAAAAACTGTTTTTT. The genes are TRBV7-9 and TRBJ1-4; perhaps TRBD1 as D (6 bases). The germline V gene encodes CDR1 SEHNR and CDR2 FQNEAQ (reference sequence). The ends were cut back, 5 bases at V and 7 bases at J, with 14 bases in the middle. The CDR3 consists of 14 residues.

This clone was observed once. The chain links TRBV19 to TRBJ1-2; TRBD1 matches at 8 bases. Per the germline V gene, CDR1 is LNHDA and CDR2 is SQIVND (reference sequence). V gave up 5 bases and J gave up 6 bases; unmatched junction bases: 17. This CDR3 region has 17 residues. This chain's CDR3 is CASSVPLKTGASNGYTF. CDR3 in DNA: TGTGCCAGTAGTGTCCCTCTGAAGACAGGGGCGAGCAATGGCTACACCTTC.

The genes are TRBV5-1 and TRBJ2-3; perhaps TRBD2 as D (6 bases). V lost 4 bases and J lost 3, with 15 bases in between. From germline, CDR1 is SGHRS and CDR2 YFSETQ. The CDR3 has 15 residues. CDR3 coding DNA: TGCGCCAGCAGCCTTGGGGCTAGCGTTACAGATACGCAGTATTTT. Residues: CASSLGASVTDTQYF.